These 6 T cell receptor beta chains came from one sample sequenced in a study of graft-versus-host responses after intestinal transplantation. This table comes from immunoSEQ multiplex PCR, and its TCRdb copy is limited to in-frame clones, with some not included. The repertoire consists of about 39,000 clones, with over 90% occurring once and the leading ten covering roughly 4%. The specimen comprised PBMCs, sampled almost 750 days after intestinal transplantation. The receptor set was obtained from a human patient who received an intestinal transplant, so some T cells may come from the graft donor.

The CDR3 DNA reads as TGTGCCAGCACCCCCTCCCCGGGGGGCCGCACAGATACGCAGTATTTT. Protein product: CASTPSPGGRTDTQYF. V usage is TRBV2 and J usage is TRBJ2-3; D may be TRBD2 (7 bases). Germline V gives CDR1 SNHLY, CDR2 FYNNEI. This CDR3 comprises 16 residues. V dropped 7 bases and J dropped 1 base, with 18 bases sitting between them. Full variable domain (remainder filled in from reference TRBV2 and TRBJ2-3): EPEVTQTPSHQVTQMGQEVILRCVPISNHLYFYWYRQILGQKVEFLVSFYNNEISEKSEIFDDQFSVERPDGSNFTLKIRSTKLEDSAMYFCASTPSPGGRTDTQYFGPGTRLTVL.

This rearrangement joins TRBV4-1 to TRBJ1-2; 9 bases line up with TRBD1. Germline CDR1 is MGHRA and CDR2 is YSYEKL. With V trimmed by 0 bases and J by 2 bases, 7 bases remained unmatched. The CDR3 has 17 amino acids. CDR3 residues: CASSQEKKGQGNYGYTF. CDR3 DNA sequence: TGCGCCAGCAGCCAAGAAAAGAAGGGACAGGGAAACTATGGCTACACCTTC.

This chain links TRBV7-6 with TRBJ2-7, with 7 positions matching TRBD1. The CDR3 extends over 14 amino acids. Trimming at V came to 5 bases and at J to 3 bases, leaving 7 bases not matched to a gene. Germline CDR1 and CDR2: SGHVS and FNYEAQ. CDR3 bases: TGTGCCAGCAGCCCGCCGGGACAGAACTACGAGCAGTACTTC. Translating gives CASSPPGQNYEQYF.

The CDR3 reads CASRDSGSRADTQYF. CDR3 coding DNA: TGCGCCAGCAGGGATAGCGGGAGTCGCGCAGATACGCAGTATTTT. The rearrangement joins TRBV5-1 to TRBJ2-3, with TRBD2 identical over 9 bases. The germline gives CDR1 SGHRS, CDR2 YFSETQ. The CDR3 spans 15 residues. The J segment lost 4 bases and the V segment lost 5 bases, leaving 8 bases of the junction unmatched.

The chain has TRBV5-1 and TRBJ2-7; 10 bases match TRBD2. V shed 3 bases, J shed 6 bases, and the junction held 9 bases outside the gene matches. The CDR3 has 15 residues. Germline V lookup: CDR1 SGHRS, CDR2 YFSETQ. The DNA of the CDR3 is TGCGCCAGCAGCTCAAACACGGGACTAGCGCCCGAGCAGTACTTC. It yields the protein CASSSNTGLAPEQYF.

The J gene is TRBJ1-1, the V gene TRBV21-1. TRBV21-1 is given as a pseudogene. The CDR3 spans 15 residues. The CDR3 nucleotides are TGTGCCAGCAGCAAAGGTCCAGTCCCTTGGGGTGAAGCTTTCTTT. This translates into CASSKGPVPWGEAFF.